This T cell receptor beta chain was identified in a study of tumor T cells in aggressive B-cell lymphoma (dated by TCRdb to about 2017). Receptors were amplified or captured by the immunoSEQ multiplex PCR assay. In its TCRdb copy, this immuneACCESS table keeps in-frame sequences only and misses some clones. Where compared with another copy, unresolved V genes explain less than half of these, and the others have no known cause. Counted in this sample were approximately 4,300 clones; 81% of them appeared once. The ten biggest clones cover 4.5% to 5.5% of the sample. In the case of this clone: Its antigen is not yet known. Qualities for individual bases were not recorded, and no much larger clone is one base off.

From a lookup of the germline V gene, CDR1 and CDR2 are SGHVS and FQNEAQ. The CDR3 has 11 amino acids, counting the end cysteine and phenylalanine. Of the read, only the CDR3 DNA is kept; its 33 bases are in frame from base 1. A distance of 3 bases separates the germline ends of V and J, which lose 4 bases and 2 bases respectively. The source of this sequence is an adult with diffuse large B cell lymphoma. The sample comprised tumor tissue. The rearranged segments are TRBV7-8 and TRBJ2-7; there is no confident call for the D gene. The nucleotides read TGTGCCAGCAGCTCTACCTACGAGCAGTACTTC. Its protein product is CASSSTYEQYF.